Described below is a single T cell receptor beta chain sequence and its context. Antigen specificity is unknown. The sample belongs to a study of shared clonotypes between healthy human individuals. Overall study context: In total, the donors were a couple of women and a few men aged 18 to 49.

Findings and caveats of the study: Estimated clonotype richness was generally higher in naive than memory subsets.

Measured with immunoSEQ multiplex PCR; TCRdb has only the in-frame clones, and not every one. The sample yields over 950,000 clones, 70% to 85% seen once. Germline-derived CDR1 and CDR2 are SGHTA and FQGNSA. J gave up 3 bases and V 1 base, and 9 bases lay outside the gene matches. The CDR3 extends over 19 amino acids. This TCR was sampled from a young man in good health. Some clones in this sample may be carry-over from other donors' samples. This chain uses TRBV7-2 with TRBJ2-6; TRBD2 matches 10 bases. Sequenced input: memory CD4+ T cells from PBMCs. The subset denotes: CD45RA-negative fraction. The chain's CDR3 is CASSLGALAGVGGANVLTF. CDR3 DNA: TGTGCCAGCAGCTTAGGAGCGCTAGCGGGAGTTGGTGGGGCCAACGTCCTGACTTTC.